A single sample gave rise to the 5 T cell receptor beta chains below, sequenced in a study of human T cells and chemical hapten exposure. The time point denotes: patch test 2, 6 weeks after DPC sensitization. Treatment specified: therapeutic diphenylcyclopropenone sensitization with weekly scalp DPC. TCRdb re-derived calls from the RACE reads in MiXCR, one entry per CDR3 protein. The sample contains 65,000 to 90,000 distinct CDR3 sequences, more than 6.5% of which appear only once. The specimen comprised whole blood, sampled in connection with sensitization to the hapten diphenylcyclopropenone (DPC). All receptors come from a woman younger than 45 with alopecia areata. Some clones in this sample may be carry-over from other donors' samples.

This rearrangement joins TRBV3-1 to TRBJ1-2, with 7 nucleotides matching TRBD1. Germline V gene lookup returns CDR1 LGHDT and CDR2 YNNKEL (reference sequence). The CDR3 runs 13 residues. Trimming removed 5 bases from V and 4 bases from J; junction bases left unmatched: 4. CDR3 nucleotides: TGTGCCAGCAGCTACAGGGGTGGCTATGGCTACACCTTC. It codes for CASSYRGGYGYTF.

V and J are TRBV6-1 and TRBJ1-1; TRBD1 is a possible D gene (6 bases). V was shortened by 4 bases and J by 3 bases, with 12 bases between the two germline ends. The germline gives CDR1 MNHNS, CDR2 SASEGT. The CDR3 is 14 amino acids. CDR3 loop: CASSGRGGYTEAFF. As DNA, the CDR3 is TGTGCCAGCAGTGGGAGGGGGGGGTACACTGAAGCTTTCTTT.

The chain couples TRBV11-3 to TRBJ1-1; no clear D. V was shortened by 3 bases and J by 3 bases, with 14 bases between the two germline ends. Germline-derived CDR1 and CDR2 are SGHNT and YENEEA. CDR3 length: 15 residues. CDR3 region: CASSLGRTLDTEAFF. As DNA, the CDR3 is TGTGCCAGCAGCTTGGGGAGGACGTTGGACACTGAAGCTTTCTTT.

This clonotype was recorded at least ten times. The rearrangement joins TRBV20-1 to TRBJ2-5; D is ambiguous. Deletions cut 7 bases from V and 1 base from J, with 4 bases between. This CDR3 has 10 residues. Germline V gene data show CDR1 as DFQATT and CDR2 as SNEGSKA (reference sequence). The CDR3: CSVVQETQYF. The DNA for the CDR3 is TGCAGTGTCGTCCAAGAGACCCAGTACTTC.

This clonotype was counted a few times. The chain recombines TRBV11-2 with TRBJ1-1; 7 bases map to TRBD1. The CDR3 is 13 residues long. J gave up 5 bases and V 4 bases, and 4 bases lay outside the gene matches. In germline, CDR1 is SGHAT, CDR2 FQNNGV. The CDR3 is CASSSYRGTEAFF. CDR3 in DNA: TGTGCCAGCAGCTCATACAGGGGAACTGAAGCTTTCTTT.